These 23 T cell receptor beta chains were sequenced from one sample in a study of cytomegalovirus exposure and HLA in healthy donors. Primers included in the PCR were 60 Vbeta and 13 Jbeta primers. TCRdb's table, derived via immunoSEQ multiplex PCR, lists solely in-frame clones and lacks some. In the table there are hundreds of thousands of clones, 75% to 80% of which are singletons. The sample was PBMCs. These TCRs come from a male donor in good health and CMV-seronegative.

This clone turned up a few times. This chain links TRBV18 with TRBJ1-5; D might be TRBD1 (6 bases). This CDR3 has 15 residues. CDR1 KGHSH and CDR2 LQKENI come from the germline V gene. The V gene lost 2 bases and the J gene lost 6 bases, with 14 bases spanning the gap. The CDR3 loop is CASSPSGGLVQPQHF. In DNA, the CDR3 is TGTGCCAGCTCACCATCGGGGGGCCTAGTTCAGCCCCAGCATTTT.

The chain joins TRBV2 to TRBJ2-3; 7 bases fit TRBD1. CDR1 is SNHLY, CDR2 FYNNEI, per germline. This CDR3 is 16 amino acids long. The ends lost 4 bases at V and 2 bases at J; junction bases unmatched: 9. The CDR3: CASSGDLGQDTDTQYF. The CDR3 DNA sequence: TGTGCCAGCAGTGGGGACCTAGGACAGGACACAGATACGCAGTATTTT.

The gene calls are TRBV27 and TRBJ1-1; D gene ambiguous. Germline-derived CDR1 and CDR2 are MNHEY and SMNVEV (reference sequence). The length of the CDR3 is 13 residues. Trimming took off 1 base at V and 3 bases at J, with 6 bases between the two ends. CDR3 in DNA: TGTGCCAGCAGTTTATACACCTACACTGAAGCTTTCTTT. It is translated as CASSLYTYTEAFF.

The V and J genes are TRBV19 and TRBJ1-1; 11 nucleotides align to TRBD1. The CDR3 is made up of 15 amino acids. Germline V gene data show CDR1 as LNHDA and CDR2 as SQIVND (reference sequence). V trimming: 1 base; J trimming: 5 bases; junction bases outside the gene matches: 3. The CDR3 bases are TGTGCCAGTAGTATAGTCGGGACAGGGGGAACTGAAGCTTTCTTT. Its protein product is CASSIVGTGGTEAFF.

The chain uses TRBV6-1 and TRBJ2-2; TRBD2 matches at 11 bases. The CDR3 loop spans 18 amino acids. Trimming cost V 1 base and J 2 bases; bases outside gene matches: 6. CDR1 is MNHNS, CDR2 SASEGT, per germline. The CDR3: CASSEVLAGAGNTGELFF. The CDR3 nucleotides read TGTGCCAGCAGTGAAGTACTAGCGGGGGCAGGCAACACCGGGGAGCTGTTTTTT.

The rearrangement links TRBV27 to TRBJ2-7, with D perhaps matching TRBD2 (5 bases). Trimming stripped 3 bases from V and 2 bases from J, with 14 bases between. CDR1 MNHEY and CDR2 SMNVEV come from the germline V gene (reference sequence). The length of the CDR3 is 15 residues. The CDR3 DNA reads TGTGCCAGCAGTTTGGGGTGGGAGTCCCCCTACGAGCAGTACTTC. Encoded protein: CASSLGWESPYEQYF.

The chain has TRBV27 and TRBJ2-7; 10 bases align to TRBD2. This CDR3 contains 17 residues. Trimming removed 6 bases from V and 2 bases from J; junction bases left unmatched: 13. Per the germline V gene, CDR1 is MNHEY and CDR2 is SMNVEV (reference sequence). The CDR3 reads CASSPSHSGRLTYEQYF. The DNA for the CDR3 is TGTGCCAGCAGCCCATCCCATAGCGGGAGGTTAACCTACGAGCAGTACTTC.

The rearrangement joins TRBV6-4 to TRBJ2-1; D not resolved. Per the germline V gene, CDR1 is MRHNA and CDR2 is SNTAGT. V was trimmed by 4 bases and J by 8 bases, leaving 12 bases between them. The CDR3 is 13 residues long. Here the CDR3 DNA reads TGTGCCAGCAGTGGAGCATCCCGGGATGAGCAGTTCTTC. Translation gives CASSGASRDEQFF.

The rearrangement joins TRBV7-2 to TRBJ1-2, with a weak D call TRBD1 (5 bases). The CDR3 loop spans 14 amino acids. Germline values: CDR1 SGHTA, CDR2 FQGNSA. Between the trimmed V and J ends, which lost 0 bases and 8 bases, there was a span of 13 bases. CDR3 region: CASSLAVVKGGYTF. The CDR3 DNA is TGTGCCAGCAGCTTAGCCGTGGTTAAGGGGGGCTACACCTTC.

This clone turned up a few times. The chain links TRBV30 to TRBJ2-7; D perhaps matches TRBD2 (5 bases). The V gene's germline CDR1 is GTSNPN and CDR2 SVGIG (reference sequence). The CDR3 runs to 15 residues. V was trimmed by 5 bases and J by 4 bases, leaving 21 bases between them. The CDR3 spells CAWSTPTRLAYEQYF. The CDR3 DNA is TGTGCCTGGTCGACGCCTACGCGGCTAGCTTACGAGCAGTACTTC.

The chain combines TRBV18 with TRBJ1-2; no definite D call. V was trimmed by 2 bases and J by 4 bases, leaving 23 bases between them. Germline V gene sequence: CDR1 KGHSH, CDR2 LQKENI. This CDR3 is built from 18 residues. The DNA of the CDR3 is TGTGCCAGCTCACCAACCGACCCTGACACCAGACAAAGCTATGGCTACACCTTC. This sequence encodes CASSPTDPDTRQSYGYTF.

V gene TRBV5-4 combines with J gene TRBJ1-4; a possible D gene is TRBD1 (6 bases). The CDR3 is 15 amino acids. The V end lost 0 bases, the J end lost 5 bases, and 11 bases lay between the germline ends. Looked up from germline, CDR1 is SGHNT and CDR2 is YYREEE (reference sequence). The DNA of the CDR3 is TGTGCCAGCAGCTTGGGGGGGCAGGGGAATGAAAAACTGTTTTTT. It yields the protein CASSLGGQGNEKLFF.

This chain uses TRBV5-6 with TRBJ1-4, with D possibly being TRBD1 (5 bases). Looked up from germline, CDR1 is SGHDT and CDR2 is YYEEEE. This CDR3 spans 17 amino acids. V lost 5 bases and J 0 bases, leaving 17 bases between the germline ends. CDR3: CASSSRTGQATNEKLFF. DNA for the CDR3: TGTGCCAGCAGTTCGCGTACTGGACAAGCAACTAATGAAAAACTGTTTTTT.

This chain links TRBV4-1 with TRBJ2-5; possibly TRBD1 for D (6 bases). Trimming took off 3 bases at V and 4 bases at J, with 15 bases between the two ends. CDR1 and CDR2 (germline): MGHRA, YSYEKL. This CDR3 has 15 residues. The CDR3 DNA follows: TGCGCCAGCAGCCACGCCGGGACATCGAGAGAGACCCAGTACTTC. It specifies CASSHAGTSRETQYF.

The chain combines TRBV7-3 with TRBJ1-2, with 9 bases lining up with TRBD1. The CDR3 is 17 residues long. V trimming: 2 bases; J trimming: 2 bases; junction bases outside the gene matches: 9. Per the germline V gene, CDR1 is SGHTA and CDR2 is FQGTGA. The CDR3, as DNA: TGTGCCAGCAGCTTAGCCCCCGGGACAGGGATAAACTATGGCTACACCTTC. Protein sequence: CASSLAPGTGINYGYTF.

The chain employs TRBV7-8 and TRBJ1-1, with D possibly TRBD1 on 6 matching bases. This CDR3 has 14 residues. The germline CDR1 and CDR2 sequences are SGHVS and FQNEAQ. Trimming pared 2 bases from V and 0 bases from J, leaving 7 bases between. The CDR3 loop reads CASSLWDMNTEAFF. The CDR3 coding sequence is TGTGCCAGCAGCTTATGGGACATGAACACTGAAGCTTTCTTT.

The chain is built from TRBV19 and TRBJ2-7, with 9 bases lining up with TRBD1. From germline, CDR1 is LNHDA and CDR2 SQIVND (reference sequence). V lost 6 bases and J lost 7; bases outside the gene matches: 7. This CDR3 has 13 residues. CDR3 nucleotide sequence: TGTGCCAGTAGCCCGGACAGGGGTGGGGAGCAGTACTTC. This gives the protein CASSPDRGGEQYF.

The V and J genes are TRBV4-2 and TRBJ2-7; possible D gene TRBD1, 6 bases. Germline CDR1 is LGHNA and CDR2 is YNFKEQ. V shed 1 base and J shed 3 bases, with 16 bases lying between them. CDR3 length: 16 residues. CDR3 sequence (DNA): TGTGCCAGCAGCCAAGCCTCCCTACAGGGATTCTACGAGCAGTACTTC. It is translated as CASSQASLQGFYEQYF.

The V and J genes are TRBV19 and TRBJ2-7; perhaps TRBD1 as D (6 bases). Per the germline V gene, CDR1 is LNHDA and CDR2 is SQIVND (reference sequence). Deletions cut 5 bases from V and 4 bases from J, with 21 bases between. This CDR3 comprises 16 residues. The CDR3 here is CASSPTETQGRYEQYF. The CDR3 nucleotides are TGTGCCAGTAGTCCTACCGAAACACAGGGCAGGTACGAGCAGTACTTC.

This clone was counted only a few times. The CDR3 DNA reads TGCGCCAGCAGCATCCGGGACAGGTCAATGGAGCAGTTCTTC. Its protein product is CASSIRDRSMEQFF. V usage is TRBV5-1 and J usage is TRBJ2-1, with 8 bases matching TRBD1. The germline CDR1 and CDR2 sequences are SGHRS and YFSETQ. The CDR3 is 14 residues long. Trimming at V came to 4 bases and at J to 10 bases, leaving 10 bases not matched to a gene.

V gene TRBV7-9 combines with J gene TRBJ2-1; 12 bases line up with TRBD2. The germline V gene encodes CDR1 SEHNR and CDR2 FQNEAQ (reference sequence). The CDR3 is made up of 19 amino acids. After removal of 5 bases from V and 2 bases from J, the junction contained 13 bases not matched to a gene. CDR3 in DNA: TGTGCCAGCAGCCGCGTTGTTGCTAGCGGGGGGGAGACCTACAATGAGCAGTTCTTC. Translating gives CASSRVVASGGETYNEQFF.

CDR3 loop: CASSDAGSSLPVGYTF. The CDR3 region has the DNA TGTGCCAGCAGCGATGCAGGGTCGTCCTTACCGGTCGGCTACACCTTC. This chain uses TRBV9 with TRBJ1-2, with D possibly matching TRBD1 (5 bases). The CDR3 is 16 residues long. V dropped 3 bases and J dropped 8 bases, with 23 bases sitting between them. Per germline, CDR1 SGDLS and CDR2 YYNGEE.

V is TRBV4-3 and J is TRBJ2-3; D uncertain. Trimming took 1 base from V and 1 from J, leaving 6 bases between them. The length of the CDR3 is 14 residues. Germline loops: CDR1 LGHNA, CDR2 YSLEER. CDR3 protein: CASSQGLRTDTQYF. Here the CDR3 DNA reads TGCGCCAGCAGCCAAGGGCTCCGCACAGATACGCAGTATTTT.